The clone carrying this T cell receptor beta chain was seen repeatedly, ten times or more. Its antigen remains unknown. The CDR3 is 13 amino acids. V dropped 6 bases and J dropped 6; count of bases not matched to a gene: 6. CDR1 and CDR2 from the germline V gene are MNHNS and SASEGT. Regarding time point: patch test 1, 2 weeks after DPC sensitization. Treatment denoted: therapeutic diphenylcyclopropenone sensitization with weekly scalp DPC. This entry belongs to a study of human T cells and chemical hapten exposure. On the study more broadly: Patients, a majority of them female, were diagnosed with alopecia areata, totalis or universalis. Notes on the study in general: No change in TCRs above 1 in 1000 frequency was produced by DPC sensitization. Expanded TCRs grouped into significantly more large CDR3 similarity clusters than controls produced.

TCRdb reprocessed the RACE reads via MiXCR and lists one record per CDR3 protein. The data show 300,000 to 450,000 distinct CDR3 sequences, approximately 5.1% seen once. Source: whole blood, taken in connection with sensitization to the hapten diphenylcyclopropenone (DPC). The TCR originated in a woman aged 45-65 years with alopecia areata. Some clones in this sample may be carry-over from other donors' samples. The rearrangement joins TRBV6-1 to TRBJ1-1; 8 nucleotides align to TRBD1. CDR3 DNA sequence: TGTGCCAGCAGCGCAGGGGGCTCCGCTGAAGCTTTCTTT. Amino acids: CASSAGGSAEAFF.